This T cell receptor beta chain was captured in a study of blood T cell repertoires in COVID-19. On the study more broadly: Samples representing acute and convalescent COVID-19 were sourced from the United States, Italy and Spain. Sources were T cells, B-cell-depleted T cells, or PBMCs; the material itself was cDNA or gDNA.

V lost 3 bases to trimming and J lost 8 bases, with 11 bases between them. The V gene's germline CDR1 is SEHNR and CDR2 FQNEAQ (reference sequence). The length of the CDR3 is 14 residues. Original handling: It was from reference gene primer amplification that nucleated cell counts were estimated. The assay was immunoSEQ multiplex PCR, and TCRdb's table has in-frame clones only and misses some. V, J and clone size are taken as reported in that table, and D and trimming were inferred from the DNA itself. The sample lists tens of thousands of clones, 75% to 90% seen once, with roughly a third in the top ten.

The sequenced material came from peripheral blood. The chain recombines TRBV7-9 with TRBJ1-6; D is unclear. The clonotype was recovered from a woman aged 80 or older with COVID-19, enrolled during active disease. The CDR3 reads CASSFDLGDSPLHF. CDR3 sequence (DNA): TGTGCCAGCAGCTTCGATCTAGGCGATTCACCCCTCCACTTT.